Each of the 16 T cell receptor beta chains below was sequenced from the same sample in a study of metastatic and nonmetastatic thyroid tumors. TCRdb ran MiXCR on the PCR reads. The sample consists of more than 20,000 clones, 20% to 25% of them appearing once. Patients underwent thyroid surgery, and none had received any treatment before it. Input material: tumor tissue. The receptors were gathered from a female donor with papillary thyroid cancer or a benign thyroid nodule (not recorded which). Some clones in this sample may be carry-over from other donors' samples.

This clone was counted at least ten times. The chain links TRBV7-6 to TRBJ2-7; D is possibly TRBD2 (5 bases). Germline loops: CDR1 SGHVS, CDR2 FNYEAQ. The V gene lost 1 base and the J gene lost 2 bases, with 15 bases spanning the gap. The CDR3 has 16 residues. CDR3 coding DNA: TGTGCCAGCAGCTTAGGTGGGTGGGAGACTACCTACGAGCAGTACTTC. Protein sequence: CASSLGGWETTYEQYF.

In this sample, this clone turned up many times. The chain recombines TRBV7-6 with TRBJ2-7, with 10 bases aligning to TRBD1. The CDR3 is made up of 15 amino acids. Trimming took 4 bases from V and 6 from J; bases not matched to a gene: 9. CDR1 and CDR2 from the germline V gene are SGHVS and FNYEAQ. The CDR3 here is CASSSGSGTGVEQYF. As DNA, the CDR3 is TGTGCCAGCAGCTCAGGGTCCGGGACAGGGGTCGAGCAGTACTTC.

V usage is TRBV24-1 and J usage is TRBJ2-1; maybe TRBD2 (7 bases). The CDR3 consists of 17 residues. Trimming took off 4 bases at V and 3 bases at J, with 18 bases between the two ends. Germline V gene data show CDR1 as KGHDR and CDR2 as SFDVKD. CDR3 in amino acids: CATSDSGGGVNYNEQFF. The CDR3 bases are TGTGCCACCAGTGACAGTGGAGGGGGGGTTAACTACAATGAGCAGTTCTTC.

There are a few counts of this clone. This chain connects TRBV6-1 to TRBJ1-2; no definite D call. The CDR3 has 12 residues. Germline CDR1 and CDR2: MNHNS and SASEGT. Trimming pared 9 bases from V and 2 bases from J, leaving 10 bases between. CDR3 sequence: CASGGGNYGYTF. Written as DNA, the CDR3 is TGTGCCAGTGGAGGAGGCAACTATGGCTACACCTTC.

The rearrangement uses TRBV3-1 and TRBJ1-6, with TRBD1 identical over 8 bases. The CDR3 consists of 15 residues. Looked up from germline, CDR1 is LGHDT and CDR2 is YNNKEL (reference sequence). The V and J ends lost 5 bases and 10 bases, in that order; junction bases with no gene match: 10. The CDR3 DNA reads TGTGCCAGCAGCTCACGACAGGGGAACATCTCACCCCTCCACTTT. Translation gives CASSSRQGNISPLHF.

The V call is TRBV28, the J call TRBJ2-7; D possibly matches TRBD1 or TRBD2 (5 bases each). Trimming took 6 bases from V and 3 from J, leaving 18 bases between them. CDR1 is MDHEN, CDR2 SYDVKM, per germline. CDR3 length: 15 amino acids. CDR3 in amino acids: CASRGTNLGSYEQYF. In DNA form, the CDR3 reads TGTGCCAGCAGAGGGACGAACCTCGGCAGCTACGAGCAGTACTTC.

About this clone itself: One end of the junction is discordant with germline, which a read error may explain. The V and J genes are TRBV9 and TRBJ2-6, with 7 bases lining up with TRBD1. The length of the CDR3 is 16 residues. Per the germline V gene, CDR1 is SGDLS and CDR2 is YYNGEE. The CDR3 is CASSQRQGTGSNVLTF. CDR3 sequence (DNA): TGTGCCAGCAGCCAGCGACAGGGAACAGGGTCCAATGTCCTGACTTTC. Combining the CDR3 with reference TRBV9 and TRBJ2-6 gives the whole variable domain DSGVTQTPKHLITATGQRVTLRCSPRSGDLSVYWYQQSLDQGLQFLIQYYNGEERAKGNILERFSAQQFPDLHSELNLSSLELGDSALYFCASSQRQGTGSNVLTFGAGSRLTVL.

This clone appeared a few times. Here the CDR3 reads CASSSELDRTYF. CDR3 nucleotide sequence: TGCGCCAGCAGCTCGGAACTGGACAGGACGTACTTC. The rearrangement joins TRBV5-1 to TRBJ2-7; 7 bases line up with TRBD1. Germline V lookup: CDR1 SGHRS, CDR2 YFSETQ. The CDR3 extends over 12 amino acids. V gave up 3 bases and J gave up 12 bases; unmatched junction bases: 9.

This clone was counted only a few times. This rearrangement joins TRBV27 to TRBJ2-1; D uncertain. Germline lookup yields CDR1 MNHEY and CDR2 SMNVEV (reference sequence). V was clipped by 7 bases and J by 7 bases, with 20 bases between them. This CDR3 has 15 amino acids. The CDR3 spells CASTLSWKWANEQFF. CDR3 nucleotides: TGTGCCAGCACGCTTAGCTGGAAGTGGGCGAATGAGCAGTTCTTC.

This clone is medium-sized within its sample. Other DNA variants within this sample encode the same CDR3. Here the CDR3 reads CSALLTDTQYF. The DNA of the CDR3 is TGCAGTGCGCTCCTAACAGATACGCAGTATTTT. The rearrangement links TRBV20-1 to TRBJ2-3; no reliable D call. Trimming stripped 6 bases from V and 3 bases from J, with 7 bases between. CDR3 size: 11 residues. Germline V gene sequence: CDR1 DFQATT, CDR2 SNEGSKA (reference sequence).

This clone was counted between two and nine times. The V gene is TRBV28, the J gene TRBJ1-2; D uncertain. The CDR3 is made up of 12 amino acids. Germline CDR1 and CDR2: MDHEN and SYDVKM. The V end was cut by 7 bases, the J end by 4 bases, with 10 bases between. The CDR3 sequence is CASTTAFYGYTF. The DNA for the CDR3 is TGTGCCAGCACCACAGCGTTCTATGGCTACACCTTC.

Sample share makes this clone medium-sized. The chain uses TRBV15 and TRBJ2-7; D call uncertain. Germline CDR1 is LNHNV and CDR2 is YYDKDF (reference sequence). Trimming removed 2 bases at V and 6 bases at J, with 11 bases between. CDR3 length: 13 amino acids. In nucleotides, the CDR3 is TGTGCCACCAGCAGAAGTGGGGTGGGCGAGCAGTACTTC. This encodes CATSRSGVGEQYF.

This chain links TRBV20-1 with TRBJ2-1, with 8 nucleotides matching TRBD1. The germline CDR1 and CDR2 sequences are DFQATT and SNEGSKA (reference sequence). This CDR3 comprises 11 residues. J gave up 5 bases and V 7 bases, and 1 base lay outside the gene matches. The CDR3 spells CSVQGDNEQFF. CDR3 sequence (DNA): TGCAGTGTACAGGGGGACAATGAGCAGTTCTTC.

This clone has a handful of counts. The J gene is TRBJ1-2, the V gene TRBV6-6, with D hard to call. CDR1 is MNHNY, CDR2 SVGAGI, per germline (reference sequence). The CDR3 is 15 residues long. V lost 0 bases and J lost 2, with 10 bases in between. Written as DNA, the CDR3 is TGTGCCAGCAGTTACTCGAGTCCGGGAAACTATGGCTACACCTTC. Protein sequence: CASSYSSPGNYGYTF.

The table lists this clone with many counts. The J gene is TRBJ2-2, the V gene TRBV9; D possibly corresponds to TRBD1 (6 bases). This CDR3 spans 14 amino acids. Germline CDR1 and CDR2: SGDLS and YYNGEE. Between the trimmed V and J ends, which lost 4 bases and 1 base, there was a span of 8 bases. This chain's CDR3 is CASSLTGNTGELFF. CDR3 in DNA: TGTGCCAGCAGCCTGACAGGGAACACCGGGGAGCTGTTTTTT.

This clone came up many times. V usage is TRBV10-1 and J usage is TRBJ2-3; TRBD2 agrees at 7 bases. CDR3 size: 14 residues. Per germline, CDR1 WNHNN and CDR2 SYGVQD (reference sequence). J was trimmed by 0 bases and V by 8 bases; bases with no gene match: 5. The CDR3, as DNA: TGCGCCAGCGAAGATAGCGGGAGCACAGATACGCAGTATTTT. It specifies CASEDSGSTDTQYF.